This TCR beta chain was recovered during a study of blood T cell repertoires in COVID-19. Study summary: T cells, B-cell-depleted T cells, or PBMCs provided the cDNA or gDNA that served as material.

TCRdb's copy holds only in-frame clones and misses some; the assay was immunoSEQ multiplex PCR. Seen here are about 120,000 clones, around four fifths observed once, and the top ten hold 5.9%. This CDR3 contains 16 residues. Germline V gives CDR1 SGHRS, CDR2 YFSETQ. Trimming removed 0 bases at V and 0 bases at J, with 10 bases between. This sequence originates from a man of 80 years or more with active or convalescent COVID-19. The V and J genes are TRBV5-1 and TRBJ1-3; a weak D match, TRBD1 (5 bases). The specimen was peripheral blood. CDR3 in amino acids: CASSLEGQRSGNTIYF. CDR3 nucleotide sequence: TGCGCCAGCAGCTTGGAGGGGCAGCGCTCTGGAAACACCATATATTTT.